The 9 T cell receptor beta chains listed next were all sequenced from one sample in a study of shared clonotypes between healthy human individuals. TCRdb's table, derived via immunoSEQ multiplex PCR, lists solely in-frame clones and lacks some. The data show about 380,000 clones, 90% to 98% seen once. Material: memory CD8+ T cells sorted from blood. As to subset: CD45RO+ cells pooled with CCR7-negative TemRA cells. The receptors shown here come from a man aged 25-45 years in good health.

This clone was counted once. The rearrangement joins TRBV18 to TRBJ2-2; 13 nucleotides line up with TRBD2. The germline gives CDR1 KGHSH, CDR2 LQKENI. The CDR3 spans 16 residues. J was trimmed by 6 bases and V by 4 bases; bases with no gene match: 5. The CDR3 loop is CASSLRLAGGAGELFF. The CDR3 region has the DNA TGTGCCAGCTCACTAAGACTAGCGGGAGGAGCCGGGGAGCTGTTTTTT.

The V gene is TRBV4-1, the J gene TRBJ2-4, with D possibly being TRBD2 (6 bases). The CDR3 contains 16 residues. Per germline, CDR1 MGHRA and CDR2 YSYEKL. V was pared by 1 base and J by 2 bases, with 12 bases between. The CDR3 DNA reads TGCGCCAGCAGCCAAGTTCGGGAGAAGACCAAAAACATTCAGTACTTC. It yields the protein CASSQVREKTKNIQYF.

The chain recombines TRBV7-9 with TRBJ2-7; the D is unclear. Trimming pared 5 bases from V and 9 bases from J, leaving 17 bases between. CDR3 size: 13 residues. Germline CDR1 and CDR2: SEHNR and FQNEAQ (reference sequence). CDR3 coding DNA: TGTGCCAGCAGCCAGGACGGTTGGGTCGTGCAGTACTTC. Translating it yields CASSQDGWVVQYF.

The chain uses TRBV27 and TRBJ2-5; TRBD2 matches at 10 bases. CDR3 length: 12 residues. Germline V lookup: CDR1 MNHEY, CDR2 SMNVEV (reference sequence). The junction had 4 bases not matched to a gene; V was cut back by 5 bases and J by 10 bases. The CDR3 DNA reads as TGTGCCAGCAGTGTACTAGCGGGAAACCAGTACTTC. Protein: CASSVLAGNQYF.

In DNA form, the CDR3 reads TGTGCCAGCAGTTACGGGGCAGGGGTCTCTGGAAACACCATATATTTT. Its protein is CASSYGAGVSGNTIYF. The rearrangement joins TRBV6-5 to TRBJ1-3, with TRBD1 as a possible D gene (6 bases). Germline V gene lookup returns CDR1 MNHEY and CDR2 SVGAGI. The CDR3 covers 16 residues. V dropped 2 bases and J dropped 0 bases, with 11 bases sitting between them.

The genes are TRBV11-3 and TRBJ2-2; D is ambiguous. The CDR3 is made up of 14 amino acids. Trimming shortened V by 5 bases and J by 0 bases, and 7 bases separated the two germline ends. From germline, CDR1 is SGHNT and CDR2 YENEEA. The CDR3 spells CASSPHSNTGELFF. Written as DNA, the CDR3 is TGTGCCAGCAGCCCCCACTCGAACACCGGGGAGCTGTTTTTT.

This clone has just one count. The V gene is TRBV5-4, the J gene TRBJ2-1; D not certain. Germline V CDR1 and CDR2: SGHNT, YYREEE (reference sequence). This CDR3 contains 12 residues. Trimming pared 4 bases from V and 5 bases from J, leaving 7 bases between. Here the CDR3 reads CASSGDHNEQFF. The CDR3 bases are TGTGCCAGCAGCGGGGATCACAATGAGCAGTTCTTC.

This rearrangement joins TRBV4-2 to TRBJ1-2; D remains ambiguous. V lost 4 bases to trimming and J lost 5 bases, with 17 bases between them. The CDR3 contains 15 residues. CDR1 LGHNA and CDR2 YNFKEQ come from the germline V gene. The CDR3 is CASSLETDGPYGYTF. CDR3 bases: TGTGCCAGCAGCCTCGAGACCGATGGGCCATATGGCTACACCTTC.

The genes are TRBV19 and TRBJ1-5; D is unresolved. The ends were cut back, 8 bases at V and 0 bases at J, with 14 bases in the middle. Germline CDR1 reads LNHDA; CDR2 reads SQIVND (reference sequence). The CDR3 totals 15 residues. The CDR3 here is CASQTDRYSNQPQHF. In DNA form, the CDR3 reads TGTGCCAGTCAGACGGACCGCTATAGCAATCAGCCCCAGCATTTT.